The clone carrying this T cell receptor (beta chain) showed up just once. The target antigen is unknown. The data stem from a study of cytomegalovirus exposure and HLA in healthy donors. Across the study: Unique TCR beta sequences numbering approximately 120 million came from some 200 million T cells in an earlier analysis. General observations from the study: The productive fraction for most TCR beta V segments was about 87% or about 30% in an earlier analysis.

It was with 60 Vbeta and 13 Jbeta primers that the PCR ran. Authors' data handling: A later analysis tallied 75 million to 80 million unique TCR beta chains, approximately 11 million of them shared. TCRdb's table, derived via immunoSEQ multiplex PCR, lists solely in-frame clones and lacks some. The V and J calls and the clone size are those of that table, but D and trimming were determined from the DNA. Here the sample spans about 230,000 clones, just under 85% being singletons. The source is a woman aged 35 to 49 in good health and CMV-seronegative. Sequenced: PBMCs.

The CDR3 is CASSRGTGYEQYF. The CDR3 region has the DNA TGCGCCAGCAGCCGCGGGACAGGCTACGAGCAGTACTTC. The chain employs TRBV4-3 and TRBJ2-5, with TRBD1 matching over 8 bases. The J call may be wrong; the DNA end is better matched by TRBJ2-7. From germline, CDR1 is LGHNA and CDR2 YSLEER. The CDR3 runs 13 residues.